One and the same sample provided the 24 T cell receptor beta chains below, sequenced in a study of cytomegalovirus exposure and HLA in healthy donors. The study ran its PCR with 60 Vbeta and 13 Jbeta primers. Sequenced by immunoSEQ multiplex PCR; TCRdb stores in-frame clones only, minus some. The sample has about 140,000 clones, approximately 80% seen once. The specimen was PBMCs. The origin of the receptors is a male donor in good health and CMV-seronegative.

V gene TRBV9 combines with J gene TRBJ2-2, with unresolved D. V was pared by 0 bases and J by 0 bases, with 9 bases between. The germline CDR1 and CDR2 sequences are SGDLS and YYNGEE. The CDR3 is 16 residues long. The CDR3 protein is CASSVDQVPNTGELFF. The CDR3 DNA is TGTGCCAGCAGCGTAGACCAGGTACCGAACACCGGGGAGCTGTTTTTT.

This clone appeared a single time. The J gene is TRBJ1-1, the V gene TRBV4-2; TRBD1 might be the D (6 bases). Per the germline V gene, CDR1 is LGHNA and CDR2 is YNFKEQ. The CDR3 consists of 15 residues. V lost 3 bases to trimming and J lost 2 bases, with 13 bases between them. The CDR3 sequence: CASSHESGANTEAFF. The CDR3 DNA reads as TGTGCCAGCAGCCACGAGTCAGGGGCAAACACTGAAGCTTTCTTT.

The rearrangement uses TRBV6-5 and TRBJ2-5; 8 bases map to TRBD2. V was clipped by 3 bases and J by 0 bases; unmatched bases: 6. Per germline, CDR1 MNHEY and CDR2 SVGAGI. The CDR3 length is 16 residues. CDR3 in amino acids: CASSYLGAGDQETQYF. In DNA, the CDR3 is TGTGCCAGCAGTTATTTGGGAGCGGGGGACCAAGAGACCCAGTACTTC.

This chain links TRBV6-1 with TRBJ1-2; possibly TRBD1 for D (5 bases). The CDR3 is 13 amino acids. The ends were cut back, 6 bases at V and 4 bases at J, with 12 bases in the middle. Germline V gives CDR1 MNHNS, CDR2 SASEGT. The CDR3 loop reads CASREGLIYGYTF. As DNA, the CDR3 is TGTGCCAGCAGGGAGGGACTGATCTATGGCTACACCTTC.

The chain has TRBV29-1 and TRBJ2-5; 10 nucleotides line up with TRBD2. The CDR3 length is 14 residues. V shed 4 bases, J shed 9 bases, and the junction held 11 bases outside the gene matches. The germline V gene has CDR1 SQVTM and CDR2 ANQGSEA. CDR3 sequence reads: CSVVLAGTRGAQYF. The CDR3 coding sequence is TGCAGCGTTGTACTAGCGGGGACTAGGGGGGCCCAGTACTTC. The whole variable domain, filled in from reference TRBV29-1 and TRBJ2-5, reads SAVISQKPSRDICQRGTSLTIQCQVDSQVTMMFWYRQQPGQSLTLIATANQGSEATYESGFVIDKFPISRPNLTFSTLTVSNMSPEDSSIYLCSVVLAGTRGAQYFGPGTRLLVL.

This clone has more than one count but fewer than ten. The same CDR3 can be traced to other DNA sequences in this sample. This rearrangement joins TRBV7-9 to TRBJ2-7; D is undetermined. V was shortened by 2 bases and J by 2 bases, with 7 bases between the two germline ends. Germline V lookup: CDR1 SEHNR, CDR2 FQNEAQ (reference sequence). The CDR3 runs 13 residues. The CDR3 sequence: CASSLPGTYEQYF. The CDR3 DNA reads TGTGCCAGCAGCTTACCAGGCACCTACGAGCAGTACTTC.

The chain joins TRBV10-3 to TRBJ2-1; TRBD2 matches 10 bases. CDR1 ENHRY and CDR2 SYGVKD come from the germline V gene. With 3 bases clipped from V and 8 bases from J, the junction kept 4 bases outside the gene matches. The CDR3 loop spans 14 amino acids. CDR3 residues: CAISEYLAGDEQFF. CDR3 in DNA: TGTGCCATCAGTGAATATCTAGCGGGGGATGAGCAGTTCTTC.

This clone was recorded once. V usage is TRBV5-1 and J usage is TRBJ2-7; 10 bases line up with TRBD1. With V trimmed by 4 bases and J by 5 bases, 6 bases remained unmatched. Per the germline V gene, CDR1 is SGHRS and CDR2 is YFSETQ. This CDR3 is built from 14 residues. This CDR3 is CASSVTGTGDEQYF. Here the CDR3 DNA reads TGCGCCAGCAGCGTCACCGGGACAGGGGACGAGCAGTACTTC. The variable domain in full, completed from reference TRBV5-1 and TRBJ2-7, reads KAGVTQTPRYLIKTRGQQVTLSCSPISGHRSVSWYQQTPGQGLQFLFEYFSETQRNKGNFPGRFSGRQFSNSRSEMNVSTLELGDSALYLCASSVTGTGDEQYFGPGTRLTVT.

About this clone itself: Additional DNA sequences in this sample encode the identical CDR3. The chain joins TRBV29-1 to TRBJ1-5; a weak D match, TRBD1 (6 bases). Trimming took 4 bases from V and 4 from J, leaving 11 bases between them. CDR1 is SQVTM and CDR2 is ANQGSEA in the germline V gene. The CDR3 runs 13 residues. CDR3 sequence reads: CSVGGQNNQPQHF. CDR3 coding DNA: TGCAGCGTTGGGGGGCAGAATAATCAGCCCCAGCATTTT.

The V call is TRBV7-4, the J call TRBJ1-5; the D is unclear. Per germline, CDR1 SGHVT and CDR2 SQSDAQ. Trimming left V 1 base short and J 3 bases short, with 16 bases between. The CDR3 contains 17 residues. CDR3 DNA: TGTGCCAGCAGCTTAGTTGTGGAATCGGGGTACAATCAGCCCCAGCATTTT. Residues: CASSLVVESGYNQPQHF.

The chain recombines TRBV11-2 with TRBJ1-2; D is unresolved. CDR1 is SGHAT and CDR2 is FQNNGV in the germline V gene. CDR3 size: 15 residues. Trimming cost V 2 bases and J 4 bases, with 14 bases left between them. The CDR3 DNA is TGTGCCAGCAGCTTAAATCTGGGCCCCCTCTATGGCTACACCTTC. Its protein product is CASSLNLGPLYGYTF.

A few counts support this clone. The CDR3 coding sequence is TGTGCCTGGAGTAGACGAGGAAGCACTGAAGCTTTCTTT. This gives the protein CAWSRRGSTEAFF. The genes are TRBV30 and TRBJ1-1; no definite D call. Germline V gene data show CDR1 as GTSNPN and CDR2 as SVGIG (reference sequence). With 2 bases removed from V and 4 bases from J, the gap between germline ends came to 11 bases. The CDR3 has 13 amino acids.

Here the CDR3 DNA reads TGTGCCAGCAGTTTACTTTCCGCCACGGTAAACTATGGCTACACCTTC. This sequence encodes CASSLLSATVNYGYTF. The rearrangement uses TRBV6-5 and TRBJ1-2; D call uncertain. V lost 4 bases to trimming and J lost 2 bases, with 17 bases between them. The CDR3 totals 16 residues. Germline-derived CDR1 and CDR2 are MNHEY and SVGAGI.

This rearrangement joins TRBV19 to TRBJ2-2, with TRBD1 as a possible D gene (5 bases). Trimming took off 7 bases at V and 0 bases at J, with 18 bases between the two ends. Germline V gene lookup returns CDR1 LNHDA and CDR2 SQIVND (reference sequence). The CDR3 spans 17 residues. Here the CDR3 DNA reads TGTGCCAGTACCGGTCGACAGACCTTTACGAACACCGGGGAGCTGTTTTTT. Amino acid sequence: CASTGRQTFTNTGELFF.

The CDR3 DNA sequence: TGTGCCAGCTCCCCTCGGACAGGGGCAAATACGCAGTATTTT. Translating gives CASSPRTGANTQYF. This chain joins TRBV18 and TRBJ2-3, with 9 bases fitting TRBD1. CDR3 length: 14 residues. The junction had 8 bases not matched to a gene; V was cut back by 6 bases and J by 7 bases. CDR1 and CDR2 from the germline V gene are KGHSH and LQKENI.

The V and J genes are TRBV2 and TRBJ2-3; TRBD2 matches at 12 bases. Germline CDR1 is SNHLY and CDR2 is FYNNEI. V was pared by 8 bases and J by 4 bases, with 10 bases of the junction left unmatched. The CDR3 runs 16 residues. The CDR3 loop reads CASSVGLAGGADTQYF. The CDR3 coding sequence is TGTGCCAGCTCAGTAGGTCTAGCGGGGGGGGCAGATACGCAGTATTTT.

CDR3 loop: CASSLIPPILAGGHNEQFF. The CDR3 DNA sequence: TGTGCCAGCAGTCTGATACCTCCTATTCTAGCGGGGGGGCACAATGAGCAGTTCTTC. The chain employs TRBV27 and TRBJ2-1; TRBD2 agrees at 12 bases. The germline CDR1 and CDR2 sequences are MNHEY and SMNVEV (reference sequence). CDR3 length: 19 amino acids. V shed 5 bases and J 5 bases; nucleotides not matched to a gene: 16.

This clone was recorded a few times. The chain links TRBV19 to TRBJ2-3; 7 bases line up with TRBD2. This CDR3 is built from 17 residues. The V and J ends lost 4 bases and 4 bases, in that order; junction bases with no gene match: 14. Germline assignment: CDR1 LNHDA and CDR2 SQIVND (reference sequence). The CDR3 reads CASSTPRGRVEADTQYF. The CDR3, as DNA: TGTGCCAGTAGTACCCCTCGGGGGAGGGTTGAGGCAGATACGCAGTATTTT. Full variable domain (remainder filled in from reference TRBV19 and TRBJ2-3): DGGITQSPKYLFRKEGQNVTLSCEQNLNHDAMYWYRQDPGQGLRLIYYSQIVNDFQKGDIAEGYSVSREKKESFPLTVTSAQKNPTAFYLCASSTPRGRVEADTQYFGPGTRLTVL.

CDR3 amino acids: CASSRNTGQGANEQYF. In DNA form, the CDR3 reads TGTGCCAGCAGCAGGAATACGGGACAGGGGGCGAACGAGCAGTACTTC. The chain has TRBV7-3 and TRBJ2-7; 12 bases match TRBD1. V gave up 5 bases and J gave up 5 bases; unmatched junction bases: 10. Per germline, CDR1 SGHTA and CDR2 FQGTGA. The CDR3 is made up of 16 amino acids.

The rearrangement uses TRBV6-1 and TRBJ1-1; D unclear. The V gene lost 6 bases and the J gene lost 1 base, with 12 bases spanning the gap. This CDR3 has 14 residues. Germline V gene data show CDR1 as MNHNS and CDR2 as SASEGT. The CDR3 protein is CASRLMGSNTEAFF. The CDR3 bases are TGTGCCAGCAGACTAATGGGTTCGAACACTGAAGCTTTCTTT.

This clone has a handful of counts. CDR3 coding DNA: TGTGCCAGTAGTATAGTACAGGAGGGGTACAATGAGCAGTTCTTC. Its translation is CASSIVQEGYNEQFF. The chain couples TRBV19 to TRBJ2-1; a weak D match, TRBD2 (6 bases). Germline V gives CDR1 LNHDA, CDR2 SQIVND (reference sequence). CDR3 length: 15 amino acids. V lost 1 base to trimming and J lost 4 bases, with 11 bases between them.

This chain connects TRBV7-6 to TRBJ2-2; 7 bases line up with TRBD1. In germline, CDR1 is SGHVS, CDR2 FNYEAQ. The CDR3 contains 17 residues. With 4 bases clipped from V and 1 base from J, the junction kept 9 bases outside the gene matches. The CDR3, as DNA: TGTGCCAGCAGCTCACCTCGACAGGGAGTGAACACCGGGGAGCTGTTTTTT. Translating it yields CASSSPRQGVNTGELFF.

The chain recombines TRBV7-2 with TRBJ2-5; 7 bases are a match to TRBD1. The ends lost 1 base at V and 2 bases at J; junction bases unmatched: 4. CDR3 length: 15 amino acids. The germline CDR1 and CDR2 sequences are SGHTA and FQGNSA. The CDR3 DNA reads as TGTGCCAGCAGCTTAGACAGGGGTTATCAAGAGACCCAGTACTTC. It encodes CASSLDRGYQETQYF.

The chain links TRBV18 to TRBJ1-2, with D possibly TRBD1 on 6 matching bases. Germline CDR1 reads KGHSH; CDR2 reads LQKENI. CDR3 length: 13 amino acids. Trimming removed 5 bases at V and 8 bases at J, with 15 bases between. The CDR3 region has the DNA TGTGCCAGCTCATCTAACAGGGAGAACGGCTACACCTTC. Its translation: CASSSNRENGYTF.